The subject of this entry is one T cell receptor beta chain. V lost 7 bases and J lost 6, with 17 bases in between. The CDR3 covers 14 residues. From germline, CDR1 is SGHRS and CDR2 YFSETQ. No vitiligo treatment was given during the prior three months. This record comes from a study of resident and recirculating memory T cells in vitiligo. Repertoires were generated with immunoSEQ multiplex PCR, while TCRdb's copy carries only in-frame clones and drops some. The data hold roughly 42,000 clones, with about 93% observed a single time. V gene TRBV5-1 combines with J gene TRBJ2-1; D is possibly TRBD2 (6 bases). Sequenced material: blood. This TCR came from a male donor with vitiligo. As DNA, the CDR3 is TGCGCCAGCGGCCTGGGCGGGGTCTTCAATGAGCAGTTCTTC. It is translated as CASGLGGVFNEQFF.